This T cell receptor beta chain was obtained from a study of Graves' ophthalmopathy and Graves' hyperthyroidism. Study details: Peripheral blood collection took place at initial diagnosis, before any treatment.

This clonotype was detected ten times or more. Its antigen is undetermined. The PBMCs had their origin in 10 ml of fresh peripheral blood. TCR beta CDR3 amplification used RNA transcripts. HTBI-primed RT-PCR formed the first round, and a multiplex PCR formed the second. Using its own MiXCR run on the multiplex PCR reads, TCRdb lists one record per CDR3 protein. The table has a few hundred thousand distinct CDR3 sequences, 15% to 20% seen once. Study conclusions and caveats: A model of 13 signatures distinguished ophthalmopathy from stable hyperthyroidism at around 90% sensitivity and approximately 81% specificity.

The sample consisted of peripheral blood. The origin of this receptor is a woman under 30 with Graves' ophthalmopathy.

The CDR3 is CASSYYPRYSNQPQHF. DNA of the CDR3: TGTGCCAGCAGTTACTACCCACGTTATAGCAATCAGCCCCAGCATTTT. The chain employs TRBV6-2 or TRBV6-3 and TRBJ1-5; no clear D gene. Trimming removed 1 base from V and 0 bases from J, with 10 bases in between. The CDR3 sequence is 16 residues long. Germline CDR1 is MNHEY and CDR2 is SVGEGT.